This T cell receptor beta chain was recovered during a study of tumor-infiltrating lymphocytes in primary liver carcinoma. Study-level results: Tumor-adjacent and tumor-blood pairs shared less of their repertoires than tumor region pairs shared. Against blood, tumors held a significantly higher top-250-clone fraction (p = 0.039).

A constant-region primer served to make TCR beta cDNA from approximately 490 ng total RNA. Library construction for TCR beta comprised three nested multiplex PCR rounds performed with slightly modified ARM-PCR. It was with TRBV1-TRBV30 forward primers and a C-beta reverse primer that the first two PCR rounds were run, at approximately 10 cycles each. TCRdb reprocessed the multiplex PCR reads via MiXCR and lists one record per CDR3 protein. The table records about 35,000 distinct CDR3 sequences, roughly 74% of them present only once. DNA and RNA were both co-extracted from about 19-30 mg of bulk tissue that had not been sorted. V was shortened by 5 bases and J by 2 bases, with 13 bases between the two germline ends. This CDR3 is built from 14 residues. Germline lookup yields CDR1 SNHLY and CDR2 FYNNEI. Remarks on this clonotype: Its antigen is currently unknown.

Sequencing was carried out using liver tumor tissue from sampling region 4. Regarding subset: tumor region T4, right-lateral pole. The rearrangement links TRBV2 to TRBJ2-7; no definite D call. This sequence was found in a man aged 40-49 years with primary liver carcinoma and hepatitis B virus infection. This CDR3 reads CASSSQGATYEQYF. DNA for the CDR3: TGTGCCAGCAGTAGCCAAGGAGCTACCTACGAGCAGTACTTC.